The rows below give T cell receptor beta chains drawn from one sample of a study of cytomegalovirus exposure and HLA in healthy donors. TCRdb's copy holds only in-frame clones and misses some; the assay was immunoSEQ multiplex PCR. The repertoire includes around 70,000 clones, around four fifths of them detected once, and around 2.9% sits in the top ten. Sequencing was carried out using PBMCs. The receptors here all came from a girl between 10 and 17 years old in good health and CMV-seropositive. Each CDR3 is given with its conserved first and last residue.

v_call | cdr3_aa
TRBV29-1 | CSVVGQGENYGYTF
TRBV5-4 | CASSAGPGLGSTDTQYF
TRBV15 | CATSRDGGVYNEQFF
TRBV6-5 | CASSYGGSDEQFF
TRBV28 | CASRPTSGSTDTQYF
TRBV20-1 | CSSSVLHEQYF
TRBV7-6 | CASSRTGADGYTF
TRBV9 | CASSVAEAGNNEQFF
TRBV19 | CASSRTGVNTEAFF
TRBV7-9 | CASSLSGQGNLEQYF
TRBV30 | CAWSVLGGYTF
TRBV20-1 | CSAQGYNEQFF
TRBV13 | CASIEGRNTEAFF
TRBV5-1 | CASSLGGNEQFF
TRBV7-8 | CASSPRQGARGNTQYF
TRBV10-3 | CAIRQGQGYADTQYF
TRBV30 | CAWSVLRGTGYGEAFF
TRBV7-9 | CASSVQGNYGYTF
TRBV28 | CASSSVGQVGGYTF
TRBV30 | CAWTQRTGTGGYF
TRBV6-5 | CASRLGQYNSPLHF
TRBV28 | CASTLESRDSYEQYF
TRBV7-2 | CASSILRSSGNTIYF
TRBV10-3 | CAISVRGPGYNEQFF
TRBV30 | CAWSVLLAGGKNIQYF
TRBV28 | CASSSDRAGANVLTF
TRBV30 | CAWSVEDRGNSPLHF
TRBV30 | CAWSVGTVQAFF
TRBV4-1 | CASSQGTGLSEAFF
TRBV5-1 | CASSSRPGTANNEQFF
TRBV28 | CASSFPTGGAETQYF
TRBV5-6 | CASSFALSYEQYF
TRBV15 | CATSNRDRGLETQYF
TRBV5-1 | CASSLSASGVNTGELFF
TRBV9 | CASSAGLYNEQFF
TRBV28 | CASSSLKGGDTEAFF
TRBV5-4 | CASSLEGDEQFF
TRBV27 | CASSLRHSYGYTF
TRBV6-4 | CASSDSSGRSDTQYF
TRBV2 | CASRGLHSSTEAFF
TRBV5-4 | CASSLERVRPSSYNEQFF
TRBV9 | CASSSLVTDTQYF
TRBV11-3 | CASSLAPEWEQYF
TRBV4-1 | CASSPLTSGGTDTQYF
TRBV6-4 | CASSDSLSSAWPDEQFF
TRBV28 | CASHAGVRVAFF
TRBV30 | CAWQTRGGNEQFF
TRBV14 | CASLQTGQRQETQYF
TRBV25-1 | CASGQQGFTGELFF
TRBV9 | CASSVGGVGETQYF
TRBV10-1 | CASSETVAGGYTF
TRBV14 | CASSQDYRTGAGANVLTF
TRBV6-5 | CASSYSRGPGELFF
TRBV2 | CASNRGQYNEQFF
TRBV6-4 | CASSEEPTDTQYF
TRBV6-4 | CASSDPSGGPYNEQFF
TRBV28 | CASSFMWASVGGKVQYF